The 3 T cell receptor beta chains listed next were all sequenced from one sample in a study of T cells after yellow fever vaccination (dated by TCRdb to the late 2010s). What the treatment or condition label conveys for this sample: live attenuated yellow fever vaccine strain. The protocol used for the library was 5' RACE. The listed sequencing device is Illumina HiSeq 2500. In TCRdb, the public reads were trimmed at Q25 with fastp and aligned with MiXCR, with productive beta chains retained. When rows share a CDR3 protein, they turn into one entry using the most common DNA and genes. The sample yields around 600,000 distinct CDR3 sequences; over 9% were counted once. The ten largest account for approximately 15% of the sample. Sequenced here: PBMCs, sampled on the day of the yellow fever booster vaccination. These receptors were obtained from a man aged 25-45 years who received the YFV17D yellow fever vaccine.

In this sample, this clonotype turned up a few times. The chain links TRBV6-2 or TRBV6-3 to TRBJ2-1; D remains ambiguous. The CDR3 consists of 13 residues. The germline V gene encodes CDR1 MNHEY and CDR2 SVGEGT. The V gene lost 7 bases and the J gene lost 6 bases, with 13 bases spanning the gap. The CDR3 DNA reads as TGTGCCAGCACCGAGCGAAGCCTCAATGAGCAGTTCTTC. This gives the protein CASTERSLNEQFF.

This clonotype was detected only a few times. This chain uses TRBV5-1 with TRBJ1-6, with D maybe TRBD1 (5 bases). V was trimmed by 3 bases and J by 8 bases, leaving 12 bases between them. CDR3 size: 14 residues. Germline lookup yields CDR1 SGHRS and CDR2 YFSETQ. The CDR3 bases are TGCGCCAGCAGCTCTGGGGACCTATATTCACCCCTCCACTTT. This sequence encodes CASSSGDLYSPLHF.

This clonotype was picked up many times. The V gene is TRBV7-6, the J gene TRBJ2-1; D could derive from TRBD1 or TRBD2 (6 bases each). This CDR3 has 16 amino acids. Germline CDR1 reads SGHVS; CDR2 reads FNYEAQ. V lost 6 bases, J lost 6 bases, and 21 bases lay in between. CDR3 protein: CASSLRGAGTINEQFF. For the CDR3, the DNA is TGTGCCAGCAGTCTCAGGGGAGCGGGCACTATCAATGAGCAGTTCTTC.